The next 20 T cell receptor beta chains were all read from a single sample in a study of metastatic and nonmetastatic thyroid tumors. Patients were all untreated before their thyroid surgery. TCRdb ran MiXCR on the PCR reads. The data show 7,000 to 9,500 clones, less than 30% seen once. Sequencing was carried out using tumor tissue. Receptors were obtained from a female donor with papillary thyroid cancer or a benign thyroid nodule (not recorded which). Some clones in this sample may be carry-over from other donors' samples.

The gene calls are TRBV5-1 and TRBJ2-2; TRBD1 aligns across 9 bases. The V and J ends lost 6 bases and 7 bases, in that order; junction bases with no gene match: 7. In germline, CDR1 is SGHRS, CDR2 YFSETQ. This CDR3 has 14 residues. CDR3: CASKDRGYVGELFF. The CDR3 DNA reads as TGCGCCAGCAAGGACAGGGGTTATGTCGGGGAGCTGTTTTTT.

The V call is TRBV11-2, the J call TRBJ2-7; D remains ambiguous. The V and J ends lost 5 bases and 3 bases respectively, with 11 bases between them. Per the germline V gene, CDR1 is SGHAT and CDR2 is FQNNGV. The CDR3 consists of 13 residues. The DNA of the CDR3 is TGTGCCAGCAGCCGGACGTTTAACTACGAGCAGTACTTC. It encodes CASSRTFNYEQYF.

This chain joins TRBV29-1 and TRBJ2-3, with D tentatively TRBD1 (6 bases). CDR1 SQVTM and CDR2 ANQGSEA come from the germline V gene. CDR3 size: 17 residues. V lost 7 bases to trimming and J lost 3 bases, with 26 bases between them. The CDR3 is CSARTGFESSRTDTQYF. The CDR3 DNA reads as TGCAGCGCTAGAACAGGGTTCGAGTCATCAAGGACAGATACGCAGTATTTT.

The chain's CDR3 is CASSLGSGSQYF. CDR3 nucleotides: TGTGCCAGCAGTTTAGGTAGCGGGAGCCAGTACTTC. The gene calls are TRBV12-3 or TRBV12-4 and TRBJ2-7; 9 bases map to TRBD2. This CDR3 has 12 amino acids. The J segment lost 10 bases and the V segment lost 1 base, leaving 2 bases of the junction unmatched.

Relative to its sample, this clone is medium-sized. V gene TRBV19 combines with J gene TRBJ2-6; D is possibly TRBD1 (5 bases). V lost 4 bases to trimming and J lost 8 bases, with 15 bases between them. This CDR3 has 15 amino acids. CDR1 and CDR2 from the germline V gene are LNHDA and SQIVND (reference sequence). In DNA, the CDR3 is TGTGCCAGTAGTACCTCAGGGATGAGTTCCAACGTCCTGACTTTC. Translation: CASSTSGMSSNVLTF.

This clone has a handful of counts. The gene calls are TRBV6-1 and TRBJ2-5; 7 nucleotides line up with TRBD2. The V gene end was trimmed by 7 bases and the J gene end by 3 bases; junction bases not matched to a gene: 8. The V gene's germline CDR1 is MNHNS and CDR2 SASEGT. CDR3 length: 14 amino acids. In nucleotides, the CDR3 is TGTGCCAGCAAAGGGAGGGACGGAAAAGAGACCCAGTACTTC. This codes for CASKGRDGKETQYF.

This chain joins TRBV10-1 and TRBJ2-1; 13 nucleotides align to TRBD2. The junction had 6 bases not matched to a gene; V was cut back by 3 bases and J by 7 bases. The CDR3 consists of 16 residues. CDR1 is WNHNN, CDR2 SYGVQD, per germline (reference sequence). The CDR3 reads CASSEAGTSGTNEQFF. As DNA, the CDR3 is TGCGCCAGCAGTGAAGCCGGGACTAGCGGGACAAATGAGCAGTTCTTC.

A few counts support this clone. CDR3 loop: CATSEGEGTSNEQFF. The CDR3, as DNA: TGTGCCACCAGTGAGGGGGAGGGGACTTCAAATGAGCAGTTCTTC. This chain joins TRBV24-1 and TRBJ2-1, with 7 positions matching TRBD2. The CDR3 sequence is 15 residues long. V gave up 4 bases and J gave up 7 bases; unmatched junction bases: 9. CDR1 KGHDR and CDR2 SFDVKD come from the germline V gene.

CDR3 nucleotides: TGTGCCAGCAGCAAAGGGGGGGCAGGAGGCTACACCTTC. Its protein is CASSKGGAGGYTF. The chain joins TRBV7-9 to TRBJ1-2; tentatively, D is TRBD1 (6 bases). V was shortened by 5 bases and J by 8 bases, with 15 bases between the two germline ends. There are 13 residues in the CDR3. Germline CDR1 SEHNR, CDR2 FQNEAQ (reference sequence).

This chain uses TRBV6-1 with TRBJ1-2; unclear D gene. From germline, CDR1 is MNHNS and CDR2 SASEGT. The CDR3 contains 14 residues. Trimming pared 1 base from V and 8 bases from J, leaving 14 bases between. CDR3 bases: TGTGCCAGCAGTGAAGAGGTCAGGTCGAAGGGCTACACCTTC. Residues: CASSEEVRSKGYTF.

This clone ranks as large (0.1 to 1%). This chain connects TRBV28 to TRBJ2-7; D could derive from TRBD1 or TRBD2 (5 bases each). Trimming pared 7 bases from V and 0 bases from J, leaving 13 bases between. Germline loops: CDR1 MDHEN, CDR2 SYDVKM. The CDR3 runs to 14 residues. The CDR3 spells CASTRDGHSYEQYF. CDR3 in DNA: TGTGCCAGCACTCGGGACGGTCACTCCTACGAGCAGTACTTC.

This clone has just a few counts. The gene calls are TRBV6-2 or TRBV6-3 and TRBJ1-5, with D perhaps matching TRBD1 (6 bases). The CDR3 totals 14 residues. Germline CDR1 and CDR2: MNHEY and SVGEGT. Between the trimmed V and J ends, which lost 2 bases and 7 bases, there was a span of 12 bases. CDR3 DNA: TGTGCCAGCAGTTACAACAGGGCGGGCCAGCCCCAGCATTTT. Protein product: CASSYNRAGQPQHF.

The sample holds one count of this clone. This chain connects TRBV3-1 to TRBJ2-1, with a tentative D call TRBD2 (5 bases). Germline CDR1 is LGHDT and CDR2 is YNNKEL (reference sequence). This CDR3 comprises 12 residues. Trimming left V 4 bases short and J 8 bases short, with 9 bases between. The CDR3 is CASSRGYDEQFF. In nucleotides, the CDR3 is TGTGCCAGCAGCCGAGGGTATGATGAGCAGTTCTTC.

The chain employs TRBV6-1 and TRBJ1-3; 9 nucleotides agree with TRBD1. The CDR3 has 15 residues. Germline trimming cut 10 bases from V and 0 bases from J; bases unmatched to any gene: 7. CDR1 MNHNS and CDR2 SASEGT come from the germline V gene. CDR3: CANGTGSSSGNTIYF. The CDR3, as DNA: TGTGCCAACGGGACAGGGTCGAGCTCTGGAAACACCATATATTTT.

The chain employs TRBV24-1 and TRBJ1-5; D may be TRBD1 (5 bases). CDR3 length: 13 residues. V was trimmed by 3 bases and J by 7 bases, leaving 9 bases between them. Germline V gene data show CDR1 as KGHDR and CDR2 as SFDVKD. CDR3 DNA sequence: TGTGCCACCAGTGATGGGGGGTGGCAGCCCCAGCATTTT. It yields the protein CATSDGGWQPQHF.

As for this clone: Here the CDR3 omits its conserved ending phenylalanine or tryptophan, so a read error is the likely source. V and J are TRBV6-8 and TRBJ2-7; the match to TRBD2 covers 9 bases. This CDR3 contains 14 residues. Germline values: CDR1 MNHGY, CDR2 SAAAGT. V dropped 7 bases and J dropped 6; count of bases not matched to a gene: 10. The CDR3 reads CASISSGRTLEQYI. The CDR3 nucleotides are TGTGCCAGCATTTCAAGCGGGAGGACACTCGAGCAGTACATC.

This clone turned up a few times. The J gene is TRBJ2-3, the V gene TRBV14, with D hard to call. This CDR3 is built from 13 residues. The germline V and J ends were trimmed by 3 bases and 5 bases, with 9 bases remaining between them. Germline CDR1 reads SGHDN; CDR2 reads FVKESK. DNA of the CDR3: TGTGCCAGCAGCCAGGATAGTGTAGATACGCAGTATTTT. Amino acid sequence: CASSQDSVDTQYF.

This clone occurred a few times. This chain joins TRBV11-3 and TRBJ2-5; 8 bases align to TRBD1. The CDR3 consists of 16 residues. Germline CDR1 is SGHNT and CDR2 is YENEEA. The J segment lost 2 bases and the V segment lost 4 bases, leaving 9 bases of the junction unmatched. The DNA of the CDR3 is TGTGCCAGCAGCTGGGGACAGGCCCCTCCACAAGAGACCCAGTACTTC. Translation: CASSWGQAPPQETQYF.

This clone was picked up a small number of times. This chain joins TRBV11-2 and TRBJ2-7; tentative D call: TRBD2 (5 bases). Germline V gene sequence: CDR1 SGHAT, CDR2 FQNNGV. The CDR3 is 15 residues long. Trimming removed 1 base from V and 3 bases from J, with 13 bases in between. The CDR3 region has the DNA TGTGCCAGCAGCTTAGGCCACTCTAGCCTCTACGAGCAGTACTTC. Translated: CASSLGHSSLYEQYF.

Points on this clone: The junction departs from the called germline gene at one end, perhaps through a read error. This sequence joins TRBV6-1 and TRBJ2-7; D uncertain. The germline V gene encodes CDR1 MNHNS and CDR2 SASEGT. CDR3 length equals 14 residues. The DNA of the CDR3 is TGCGCCAGCAGTGTAAGCAGTGGATCCTACGAGCAGTACTTC. It encodes CASSVSSGSYEQYF.